This T cell receptor beta chain was sequenced for a study of cytomegalovirus exposure and HLA in healthy donors. Study results and caveats: 150 or so TCR beta chains were listed as cytomegalovirus-associated. Roughly uniform depth of sequencing across donors was assumed in presence/absence analyses. Despite most TCR sequences being rare, some public TCRs occurred in many donors.

The V gene lost 7 bases and the J gene lost 4 bases, with 19 bases spanning the gap. Germline assignment: CDR1 MDHEN and CDR2 SYDVKM. This CDR3 has 15 residues. As concerns this clone: The antigen remains undetermined.

The PCR ran on 60 Vbeta and 13 Jbeta primers. Original processing notes: A later analysis counted 70 million to 85 million unique TCR beta chains, about 10 million shared. Sequencing used immunoSEQ multiplex PCR; TCRdb keeps in-frame clones, though not all of them. D and trimming were read from the DNA, whereas the V and J calls and clone size are those reported in that table. Of 50,000 or so clones listed, less than 85% were seen once; the top ten hold just over 3%. The origin of this receptor is a woman aged 18-29 years in good health and CMV-seronegative. Sequenced input: PBMCs. The chain carries TRBV28 and TRBJ1-2; possibly TRBD1 for D (6 bases). Written as DNA, the CDR3 is TGTGCCAGCAACACCCGGGACACCGCATCCTATGGCTACACCTTC. Translation gives CASNTRDTASYGYTF.